A single sample gave rise to the 29 T cell receptor beta chains below, sequenced in a study of CD4 T cells in relation to SARS-CoV-2 and coronaviruses. Method: immunoSEQ multiplex PCR; TCRdb's copy keeps in-frame clones and lacks some. The sample has 50,000 to 65,000 clones, under 95% seen once. The sequencing sample was made of naive CD4+ T cells from PBMCs. Subset denoted: naive CD4+ T cells isolated by negative enrichment. Receptor source: an adult with COVID-19.

This chain links TRBV3-1 (or the pseudogene TRBV3-2) with TRBJ2-5; perhaps TRBD2 as D (6 bases). CDR3 length: 16 amino acids. Germline V gene sequence: CDR1 LGHDT, CDR2 YNNKEL (reference sequence). Trimming removed 4 bases at V and 4 bases at J, with 19 bases between. CDR3 sequence: CASSPTLMVGRETQYF. Here the CDR3 DNA reads TGTGCCAGCAGCCCCACCCTCATGGTCGGGAGAGAGACCCAGTACTTC.

The chain has TRBV30 and TRBJ1-2; 7 nucleotides align to TRBD1. Trimming at V came to 0 bases and at J to 1 base, leaving 5 bases not matched to a gene. Germline V CDR1 and CDR2: GTSNPN, SVGIG (reference sequence). This CDR3 region has 15 residues. The CDR3 spells CAWSVLDRNNYGYTF. As DNA, the CDR3 is TGTGCCTGGAGTGTACTGGACAGGAATAACTATGGCTACACCTTC.

The chain has TRBV3-1 (or the pseudogene TRBV3-2) and TRBJ1-2; TRBD1 aligns across 7 bases. V shed 7 bases and J 3 bases; nucleotides not matched to a gene: 8. The CDR3 is made up of 14 amino acids. The germline gives CDR1 LGHDT, CDR2 YNNKEL (reference sequence). The chain's CDR3 is CASTSSGTDYGYTF. As DNA, the CDR3 is TGTGCCAGCACCAGCTCGGGGACAGACTATGGCTACACCTTC.

Concerning this clone itself: The junction does not match germline at one end; this may be a read error. The chain combines TRBV7-9 with TRBJ2-1, with 9 bases aligning to TRBD2. Germline V gene lookup returns CDR1 SEHNR and CDR2 FQNEAQ (reference sequence). The CDR3 runs to 16 residues. The CDR3 loop reads CASRTRAGGSDNEQFF. CDR3 nucleotides: TGTGCCAGCAGAACGAGAGCGGGAGGCTCCGACAATGAGCAGTTCTTC.

The chain uses TRBV30 and TRBJ2-3; 9 bases are shared with TRBD1. The CDR3 has 15 residues. J was trimmed by 2 bases and V by 3 bases; bases with no gene match: 6. Germline V CDR1 and CDR2: GTSNPN, SVGIG (reference sequence). The CDR3 DNA reads as TGTGCCTGGAGGCTACAGGGGGCTACCACAGATACGCAGTATTTT. Protein: CAWRLQGATTDTQYF.

The chain couples TRBV18 to TRBJ1-5; the D is unclear. This CDR3 is built from 14 residues. V lost 5 bases and J lost 3, with 11 bases in between. Germline assignment: CDR1 KGHSH and CDR2 LQKENI. The CDR3 loop reads CASSSLSVNQPQHF. The CDR3 DNA follows: TGTGCCAGCTCAAGTTTGAGCGTCAATCAGCCCCAGCATTTT.

The chain combines TRBV7-8 with TRBJ2-3, with 9 bases lining up with TRBD2. This CDR3 contains 14 residues. V gave up 5 bases and J gave up 4 bases; unmatched junction bases: 4. CDR1 and CDR2 (germline): SGHVS, FQNEAQ. The CDR3 nucleotides are TGTGCCAGCAGCCCGCGGGAGGGCGCAGATACGCAGTATTTT. Translating gives CASSPREGADTQYF.

This clone was picked up a small number of times. This sequence joins TRBV19 and TRBJ2-7; the D gene is possibly TRBD2 (5 bases). Trimming pared 5 bases from V and 3 bases from J, leaving 8 bases between. There are 12 residues in the CDR3. Looked up from germline, CDR1 is LNHDA and CDR2 is SQIVND (reference sequence). CDR3 DNA sequence: TGTGCCAGTAGTGATGACTACTACGAGCAGTACTTC. Its protein product is CASSDDYYEQYF.

The chain joins TRBV18 to TRBJ1-1, with TRBD1 identical over 7 bases. V trimming: 3 bases; J trimming: 5 bases; junction bases outside the gene matches: 3. The CDR3 covers 13 residues. The V gene's germline CDR1 is KGHSH and CDR2 LQKENI. The CDR3 is CASSPTGRTEAFF. CDR3 bases: TGTGCCAGCTCACCGACAGGGAGGACTGAAGCTTTCTTT.

V gene TRBV10-1 combines with J gene TRBJ2-3, with no clear D. CDR1 is WNHNN, CDR2 SYGVQD, per germline (reference sequence). V lost 5 bases and J 0 bases, leaving 9 bases between the germline ends. This CDR3 is 14 amino acids long. The CDR3 DNA reads TGCGCCAGCAGTTATGACCAGAGCACAGATACGCAGTATTTT. Amino acids: CASSYDQSTDTQYF.

This chain uses TRBV6-6 with TRBJ1-1, with D tentatively TRBD1 (6 bases). Trimming removed 6 bases from V and 4 bases from J, with 21 bases in between. The V gene's germline CDR1 is MNHNY and CDR2 SVGAGI (reference sequence). The CDR3 is made up of 16 amino acids. The CDR3 coding sequence is TGTGCCAGCAGGGTTTCAGACAGGTTCAGGGCCACTGAAGCTTTCTTT. Encoded protein: CASRVSDRFRATEAFF.

The chain recombines TRBV6-5 with TRBJ2-7; D uncertain. In germline, CDR1 is MNHEY, CDR2 SVGAGI. Trimming left V 5 bases short and J 5 bases short, with 16 bases between. This CDR3 region has 14 residues. CDR3 coding DNA: TGTGCCAGCAGTCAAACATGGGGTGCAGACGAGCAGTACTTC. This encodes CASSQTWGADEQYF.

The chain employs TRBV6-6 and TRBJ2-2, with D possibly being TRBD1 (5 bases). Between the trimmed V and J ends, which lost 0 bases and 5 bases, there was a span of 10 bases. Germline-derived CDR1 and CDR2 are MNHNY and SVGAGI (reference sequence). The CDR3 loop spans 15 amino acids. CDR3: CASSYSRGTTGELFF. The DNA for the CDR3 is TGTGCCAGCAGTTACTCTAGGGGCACTACCGGGGAGCTGTTTTTT.

This clone appeared once. The rearrangement links TRBV7-8 to TRBJ1-5, with 7 bases identical to TRBD1. Germline V gives CDR1 SGHVS, CDR2 FQNEAQ. J lost 0 bases, V lost 5 bases, and 4 bases had no gene match. There are 15 residues in the CDR3. The CDR3 loop reads CASSRGTASNQPQHF. CDR3 sequence (DNA): TGTGCCAGCAGCCGAGGGACAGCTAGCAATCAGCCCCAGCATTTT.

The chain uses TRBV12-3 or TRBV12-4 and TRBJ2-2; D unresolved. Trimming stripped 8 bases from V and 7 bases from J, with 11 bases between. The CDR3 is 12 residues long. The chain's CDR3 is CASRLIIGELFF. CDR3 DNA: TGTGCCAGCCGACTTATAATCGGGGAGCTGTTTTTT.

The chain is built from TRBV4-3 and TRBJ2-1; unclear D gene. With 1 base removed from V and 8 bases from J, the gap between germline ends came to 12 bases. The CDR3 consists of 14 residues. CDR1 LGHNA and CDR2 YSLEER come from the germline V gene. In DNA, the CDR3 is TGCGCCAGCAGCCAAGCTTACGGCCTCGATGAGCAGTTCTTC. The encoded protein is CASSQAYGLDEQFF.

This clone was picked up a small number of times. This chain joins TRBV3-1 (or the pseudogene TRBV3-2) and TRBJ2-1; TRBD2 matches at 8 bases. This CDR3 has 16 residues. The V gene's germline CDR1 is LGHDT and CDR2 YNNKEL (reference sequence). V shed 1 base, J shed 4 bases, and the junction held 6 bases outside the gene matches. Here the CDR3 DNA reads TGTGCCAGCAGCCAAGTAAGGGGACTAGGGTACAATGAGCAGTTCTTC. This sequence encodes CASSQVRGLGYNEQFF.

The chain links TRBV6-5 to TRBJ1-2; tentative D call: TRBD1 (5 bases). The CDR3 runs to 14 residues. Per germline, CDR1 MNHEY and CDR2 SVGAGI. Between the trimmed V and J ends, which lost 5 bases and 7 bases, there was a span of 17 bases. The CDR3 DNA is TGTGCCAGCAGTAGAGGGAGGGGATCCGGTGGCTACACCTTC. Translating gives CASSRGRGSGGYTF.

This chain connects TRBV5-1 to TRBJ2-7; 9 bases map to TRBD1. The CDR3 loop spans 14 amino acids. Losses at the gene ends were 0 bases for V and 5 bases for J; bases not matched to a gene: 3. From germline, CDR1 is SGHRS and CDR2 YFSETQ. Here the CDR3 DNA reads TGCGCCAGCAGCTTGGGGACAGGGGAACACGAGCAGTACTTC. Encoded protein: CASSLGTGEHEQYF.

The V call is TRBV18, the J call TRBJ1-1; 7 bases are shared with TRBD1. With V trimmed by 4 bases and J by 2 bases, 7 bases remained unmatched. The CDR3 extends over 15 amino acids. Germline V CDR1 and CDR2: KGHSH, LQKENI. CDR3 in amino acids: CASSLLGTENTEAFF. The DNA of the CDR3 is TGTGCCAGCTCACTCCTCGGGACAGAAAACACTGAAGCTTTCTTT.

This clone was seen a handful of times. This rearrangement joins TRBV6-5 to TRBJ2-3; D perhaps matches TRBD2 (5 bases). The CDR3 is 15 residues long. CDR1 is MNHEY and CDR2 is SVGAGI in the germline V gene. Trimming took off 5 bases at V and 0 bases at J, with 12 bases between the two ends. The CDR3 DNA is TGTGCCAGCAGTCCCGACTACTCAAGCACAGATACGCAGTATTTT. Its translation: CASSPDYSSTDTQYF.

V is TRBV11-2 and J is TRBJ1-2; the match to TRBD1 covers 7 bases. Germline CDR1 and CDR2: SGHAT and FQNNGV. J lost 7 bases, V lost 2 bases, and 4 bases had no gene match. This CDR3 is built from 13 residues. This chain's CDR3 is CASSLSGGGGYTF. The CDR3 coding sequence is TGTGCCAGCAGCTTATCAGGGGGAGGTGGCTACACCTTC.

The chain carries TRBV27 and TRBJ1-2; 7 bases align to TRBD1. Germline V gene data show CDR1 as MNHEY and CDR2 as SMNVEV (reference sequence). Unmatched junction bases numbered 8, after V lost 6 bases and J lost 1 base. This CDR3 contains 15 residues. This chain's CDR3 is CASRKGARVNYGYTF. The DNA of the CDR3 is TGTGCCAGCAGGAAGGGGGCGCGGGTTAACTATGGCTACACCTTC.

The chain uses TRBV7-6 and TRBJ2-3; D gene unclear. Germline CDR1 and CDR2: SGHVS and FNYEAQ. Between the trimmed V and J ends, which lost 5 bases and 7 bases, there was a span of 10 bases. CDR3 length: 12 residues. This chain's CDR3 is CASSNVANTQYF. The CDR3 nucleotides are TGTGCCAGCAGCAACGTGGCAAATACGCAGTATTTT.

The chain recombines TRBV11-3 with TRBJ2-2; TRBD1 aligns across 7 bases. CDR3 length: 13 amino acids. Unmatched junction bases numbered 1, after V lost 4 bases and J lost 5 bases. Germline V gene data show CDR1 as SGHNT and CDR2 as YENEEA. The CDR3 DNA sequence: TGTGCCAGCAGCTCCAGGGGGACCGGGGAGCTGTTTTTT. Translated, it gives CASSSRGTGELFF.

J is TRBJ2-1 and V is TRBV28; 7 nucleotides align to TRBD1. The CDR3 runs to 13 residues. The ends lost 8 bases at V and 6 bases at J; junction bases unmatched: 7. Germline values: CDR1 MDHEN, CDR2 SYDVKM. The DNA of the CDR3 is TGTGCCAGCCTAACAGGGGTAGGCAATGAGCAGTTCTTC. It encodes CASLTGVGNEQFF.

This clone occurred once. V gene TRBV18 combines with J gene TRBJ2-7; D might be TRBD2 (6 bases). In germline, CDR1 is KGHSH, CDR2 LQKENI. CDR3 size: 15 residues. V was pared by 3 bases and J by 3 bases, with 15 bases between. This chain's CDR3 is CASSPGGEGGYEQYF. CDR3 in DNA: TGTGCCAGCTCACCGGGGGGTGAGGGTGGCTACGAGCAGTACTTC.

J is TRBJ2-1 and V is TRBV5-1; 14 bases align to TRBD2. The CDR3 consists of 16 residues. Germline CDR1 is SGHRS and CDR2 is YFSETQ. The trim removed 3 bases at V and 11 bases at J, leaving 10 bases unmatched. CDR3 loop: CASSSPRLAGGYKQFF. For the CDR3, the DNA is TGCGCCAGCAGCTCCCCCCGACTAGCGGGAGGGTATAAGCAGTTCTTC.

This chain joins TRBV7-2 and TRBJ2-1; D is perhaps TRBD1 or TRBD2 (6 bases each). Deletions cut 1 base from V and 9 bases from J, with 16 bases between. The CDR3 runs to 15 residues. CDR1 is SGHTA, CDR2 FQGNSA, per germline. The CDR3 bases are TGTGCCAGCAGCTTAGAACTGTCCGGGGGCGGTGAGCAGTTCTTC. The encoded protein is CASSLELSGGGEQFF. The full variable domain, its missing parts supplied by reference TRBV7-2 and TRBJ2-1, is GAGVSQSPSNKVTEKGKDVELRCDPISGHTALYWYRQSLGQGLEFLIYFQGNSAPDKSGLPSDRFSAERTGGSVSTLTIQRTQQEDSAVYLCASSLELSGGGEQFFGPGTRLTVL.